Below, one T cell receptor (beta chain) is given with its context. Here immunoSEQ multiplex PCR was the method, and the copy in TCRdb shows in-frame clones only, minus some. The sample consists of tens of thousands of clones, 89% of them appearing once. This sample was included in a study of T cell changes during pregnancy in multiple sclerosis. From germline, CDR1 is SGHVS and CDR2 FNYEAQ. This CDR3 is built from 15 residues. Trimming left V 3 bases short and J 2 bases short, with 14 bases between. This clonotype was sampled from a female donor with multiple sclerosis, enrolled in a pregnancy study. This specimen consisted of CD8+ T cells from peripheral blood mononuclear cells, obtained in the third trimester of pregnancy. J is TRBJ2-7 and V is TRBV7-6; the D gene is possibly TRBD1 (6 bases). The CDR3 DNA reads TGTGCCAGCAGCTTGGGAAGGGACACCCCCTACGAGCAGTACTTC. The encoded protein is CASSLGRDTPYEQYF.